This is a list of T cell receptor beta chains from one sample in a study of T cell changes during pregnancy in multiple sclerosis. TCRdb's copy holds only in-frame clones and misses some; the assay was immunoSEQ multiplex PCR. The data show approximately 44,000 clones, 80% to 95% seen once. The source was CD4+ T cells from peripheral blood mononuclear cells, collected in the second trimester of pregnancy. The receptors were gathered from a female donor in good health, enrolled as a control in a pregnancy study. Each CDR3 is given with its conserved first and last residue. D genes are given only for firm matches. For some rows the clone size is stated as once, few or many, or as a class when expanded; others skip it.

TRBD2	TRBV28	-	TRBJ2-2	CASSSAGTSGRTGELFF	TGTGCCAGCAGTTCGGCCGGGACTAGCGGCAGGACCGGGGAGCTGTTTTTT
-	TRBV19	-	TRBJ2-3	CASSIVKGVDTQYF	TGTGCCAGTAGTATAGTGAAGGGGGTAGATACGCAGTATTTT
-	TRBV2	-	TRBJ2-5	CASSEGGAKETQYF	TGTGCCAGCAGCGAGGGGGGGGCCAAAGAGACCCAGTACTTC
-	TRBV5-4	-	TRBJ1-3	CASSLDVASGNTIYF	TGTGCCAGCAGCTTGGATGTGGCTTCGGGAAACACCATATATTTT
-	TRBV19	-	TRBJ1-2	CASTYGGGISYGYTF	TGTGCCAGTACCTACGGGGGGGGGATAAGCTATGGCTACACCTTC
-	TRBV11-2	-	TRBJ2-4	CASSQDFAAVAKNIQYF	TGTGCCAGCAGCCAAGACTTCGCAGCCGTAGCCAAAAACATTCAGTACTTC
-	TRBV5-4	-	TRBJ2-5	CASSLMEGGTQYF	TGTGCCAGCAGCTTGATGGAGGGAGGGACCCAGTACTTC
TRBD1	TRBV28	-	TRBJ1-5	CASTQTGGSNQPQHF	TGTGCCAGCACCCAAACAGGGGGAAGCAATCAGCCCCAGCATTTT
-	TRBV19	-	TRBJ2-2	CASSIVQTKNTGELFF	TGTGCCAGTAGTATAGTCCAGACTAAGAACACCGGGGAGCTGTTTTTT
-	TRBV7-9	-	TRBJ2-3	CASSFPSTDTQYF	TGTGCCAGCAGCTTTCCCTCTACAGATACGCAGTATTTT
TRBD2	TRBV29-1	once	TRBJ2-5	CSVAGGETQYF	TGCAGCGTAGCGGGGGGGGAGACCCAGTACTTC
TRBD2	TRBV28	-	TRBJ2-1	CASSFLGTKAYNEQFF	TGTGCCAGCAGTTTCTTGGGGACTAAAGCCTACAATGAGCAGTTCTTC
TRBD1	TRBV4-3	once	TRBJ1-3	CASSQDRDRFSGNTIYF	TGCGCCAGCAGCCAAGATCGGGACAGGTTCTCTGGAAACACCATATATTTT
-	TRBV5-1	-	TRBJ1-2	CASSPDTTGEYGYTF	TGCGCCAGCAGCCCTGACACCACTGGTGAATATGGCTACACCTTC
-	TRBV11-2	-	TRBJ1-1	CASSRDPGTWNTEAFF	TGTGCCAGCAGCCGAGACCCCGGGACATGGAACACTGAAGCTTTCTTT
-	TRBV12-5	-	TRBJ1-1	CASGFYERYQTNTEAFF	TGTGCTAGTGGTTTCTATGAACGTTATCAAACGAACACTGAAGCTTTCTTT
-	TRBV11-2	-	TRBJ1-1	CASSLDSVGRTEAFF	TGTGCCAGCAGCTTAGATTCGGTGGGGCGAACTGAAGCTTTCTTT
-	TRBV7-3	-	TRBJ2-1	CASSLLGPGTDEQFF	TGTGCCAGCAGCTTATTGGGGCCAGGAACTGATGAGCAGTTCTTC
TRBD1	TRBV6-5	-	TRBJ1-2	CASSYSGTGNYGYTF	TGTGCCAGCAGTTACTCGGGGACAGGGAACTATGGCTACACCTTC
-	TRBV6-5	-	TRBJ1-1	CASSYARDWNTEAFF	TGTGCCAGCAGTTACGCGAGGGATTGGAACACTGAAGCTTTCTTT
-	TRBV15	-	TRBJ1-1	CATSREGREEAFF	TGTGCCACCAGCAGAGAAGGAAGGGAGGAAGCTTTCTTT
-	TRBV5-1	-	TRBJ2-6	CASSETGDSGANVLTF	TGCGCCAGCAGCGAGACAGGCGACTCTGGGGCCAACGTCCTGACTTTC
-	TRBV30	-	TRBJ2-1	CAWSGDSGPNEQFF	TGTGCCTGGAGCGGGGACTCCGGCCCGAATGAGCAGTTCTTC
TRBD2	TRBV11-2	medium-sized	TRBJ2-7	CASSSGSGGFYEQYF	TGTGCCAGCAGCTCCGGTAGCGGGGGGTTCTACGAGCAGTACTTC